This T cell receptor beta chain came from a study of blood T cell repertoires in COVID-19. Study information: Samples of COVID-19 (acute and convalescent) were obtained from the United States, Italy and Spain. PBMCs, B-cell-depleted T cells, or T cells were the source of the cDNA or gDNA that made up the material.

This CDR3 has 14 amino acids. The germline gives CDR1 MNHEY, CDR2 SVGAGI. V was pared by 6 bases and J by 0 bases, with 6 bases between. This clone was counted once. Other nucleotide sequences in the sample specify the same CDR3. Methods used by the authors: Reference gene primer amplification yielded estimated nucleated cell counts. Some clones are missing from TCRdb's copy, which holds only in-frame ones; the method was immunoSEQ multiplex PCR. V and J calls and clone size are copied from that table; D and trimming were computed from the DNA. Of over 350,000 clones listed, around 89% are singletons. The material sequenced was peripheral blood. This TCR came from a woman in her twenties or thirties with acute or convalescent COVID-19. The rearrangement uses TRBV6-5 and TRBJ2-6; tentatively, D is TRBD1 (6 bases). CDR3 sequence (DNA): TGTGCCAGCAGGGACAGCTCTGGGGCCAACGTCCTGACTTTC. Translating it yields CASRDSSGANVLTF.